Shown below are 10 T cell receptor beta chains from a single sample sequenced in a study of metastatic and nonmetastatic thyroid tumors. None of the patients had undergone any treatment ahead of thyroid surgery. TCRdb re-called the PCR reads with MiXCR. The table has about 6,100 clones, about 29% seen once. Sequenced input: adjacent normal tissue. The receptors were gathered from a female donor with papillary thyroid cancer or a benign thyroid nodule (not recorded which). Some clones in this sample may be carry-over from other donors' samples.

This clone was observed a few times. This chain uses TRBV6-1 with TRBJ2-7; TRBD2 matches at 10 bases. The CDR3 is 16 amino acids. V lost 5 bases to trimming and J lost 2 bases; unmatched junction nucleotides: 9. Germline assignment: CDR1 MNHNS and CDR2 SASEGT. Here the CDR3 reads CASSRTTAGGPYEQYF. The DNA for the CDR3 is TGTGCCAGCAGTCGGACAACAGCGGGAGGGCCCTACGAGCAGTACTTC.

In DNA, the CDR3 is TGCGCCAGCAGCATACTAGAGGGGAGGGGAGGCGAGCAGTACTTC. Protein product: CASSILEGRGGEQYF. The chain couples TRBV5-1 to TRBJ2-7, with 7 bases that match TRBD2. Germline assignment: CDR1 SGHRS and CDR2 YFSETQ. CDR3 length: 15 residues. V lost 4 bases to trimming and J lost 6 bases; unmatched junction nucleotides: 13.

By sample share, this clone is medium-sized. The CDR3 region is CASSRTSGGSSYNEQFF. The CDR3 bases are TGTGCCAGCAGTAGAACTAGCGGAGGGAGCTCCTACAATGAGCAGTTCTTC. V is TRBV6-1 and J is TRBJ2-1; 8 positions agree with TRBD2. Per germline, CDR1 MNHNS and CDR2 SASEGT. With V trimmed by 5 bases and J by 0 bases, 9 bases remained unmatched. The CDR3 extends over 17 amino acids.

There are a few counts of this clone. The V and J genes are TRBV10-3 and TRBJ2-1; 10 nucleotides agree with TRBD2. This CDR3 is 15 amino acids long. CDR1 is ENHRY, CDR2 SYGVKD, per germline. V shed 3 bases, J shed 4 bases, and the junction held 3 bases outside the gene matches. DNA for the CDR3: TGTGCCATCAGTGATATTAGCGGGGGGTACAATGAGCAGTTCTTC. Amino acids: CAISDISGGYNEQFF.

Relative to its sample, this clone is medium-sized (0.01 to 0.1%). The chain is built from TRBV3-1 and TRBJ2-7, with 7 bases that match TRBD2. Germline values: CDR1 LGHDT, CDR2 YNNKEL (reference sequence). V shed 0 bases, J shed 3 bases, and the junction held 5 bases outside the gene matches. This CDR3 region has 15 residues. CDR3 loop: CASSQEAGVLYEQYF. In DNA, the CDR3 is TGTGCCAGCAGCCAAGAGGCGGGGGTCCTCTACGAGCAGTACTTC.

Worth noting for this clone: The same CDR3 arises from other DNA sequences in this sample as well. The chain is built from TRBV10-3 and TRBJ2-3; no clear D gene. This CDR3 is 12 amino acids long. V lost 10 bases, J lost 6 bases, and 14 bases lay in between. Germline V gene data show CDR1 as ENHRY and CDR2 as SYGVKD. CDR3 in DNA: TGTGCCACCTGGGCTGAGAGGGATACGCAGTATTTT. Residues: CATWAERDTQYF.

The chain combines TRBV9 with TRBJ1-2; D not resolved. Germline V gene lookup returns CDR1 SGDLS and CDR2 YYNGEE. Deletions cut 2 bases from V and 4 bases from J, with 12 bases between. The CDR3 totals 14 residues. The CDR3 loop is CASSVDLNSYGYTF. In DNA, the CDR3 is TGTGCCAGCAGCGTCGACCTTAACTCCTATGGCTACACCTTC.

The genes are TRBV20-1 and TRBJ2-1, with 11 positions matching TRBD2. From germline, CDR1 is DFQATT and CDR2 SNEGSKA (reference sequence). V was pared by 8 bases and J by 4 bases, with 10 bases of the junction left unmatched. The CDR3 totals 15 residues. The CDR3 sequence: CSPSSGRAGYNEQFF. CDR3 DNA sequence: TGCAGTCCAAGTAGCGGGAGGGCCGGGTACAATGAGCAGTTCTTC.

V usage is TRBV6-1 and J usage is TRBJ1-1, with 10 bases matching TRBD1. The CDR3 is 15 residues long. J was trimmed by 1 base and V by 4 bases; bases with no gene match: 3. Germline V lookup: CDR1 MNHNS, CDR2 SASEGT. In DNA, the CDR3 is TGTGCCAGCAGTGCCTGGACAGGGGGGAACACTGAAGCTTTCTTT. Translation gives CASSAWTGGNTEAFF.

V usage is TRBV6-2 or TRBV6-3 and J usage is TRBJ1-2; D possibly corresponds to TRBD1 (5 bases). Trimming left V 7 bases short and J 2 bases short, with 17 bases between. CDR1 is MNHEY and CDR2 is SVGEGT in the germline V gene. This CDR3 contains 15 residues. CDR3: CASTHRGFGNYGYTF. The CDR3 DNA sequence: TGTGCCAGCACCCATCGGGGGTTCGGGAACTATGGCTACACCTTC.